Below, 2 T cell receptor beta chains from the same sample are listed, as sequenced in a study of blood T cell repertoires in COVID-19. Sequenced by immunoSEQ multiplex PCR; TCRdb stores in-frame clones only, minus some. The sample carries fewer than 200,000 clones, 65% to 85% recorded once. The sample was peripheral blood. These receptor sequences come from a woman of 80 years or more with acute or convalescent COVID-19.

This clone was seen a handful of times. This rearrangement joins TRBV5-1 to TRBJ2-7; D not resolved. The CDR3 spans 17 residues. CDR1 is SGHRS and CDR2 is YFSETQ in the germline V gene. V gave up 0 bases and J gave up 2 bases, with 18 bases separating them. CDR3 in DNA: TGCGCCAGCAGCTTGGATCGGCCAGGTCGAATTCCCTACGAGCAGTACTTC. Protein sequence: CASSLDRPGRIPYEQYF.

The chain recombines TRBV28 with TRBJ1-3, with 10 bases lining up with TRBD1. The V gene end was trimmed by 7 bases and the J gene end by 4 bases; junction bases not matched to a gene: 7. This CDR3 has 15 amino acids. Germline V gene sequence: CDR1 MDHEN, CDR2 SYDVKM. The CDR3, as DNA: TGTGCCAGCATCCCGGGACAGGGGAGGGGAAACACCATATATTTT. Protein: CASIPGQGRGNTIYF. Using reference TRBV28 and TRBJ1-3 for the parts outside the CDR3, the full variable domain is DVKVTQSSRYLVKRTGEKVFLECVQDMDHENMFWYRQDPGLGLRLIYFSYDVKMKEKGDIPEGYSVSREKKERFSLILESASTNQTSMYLCASIPGQGRGNTIYFGEGSWLTVV.